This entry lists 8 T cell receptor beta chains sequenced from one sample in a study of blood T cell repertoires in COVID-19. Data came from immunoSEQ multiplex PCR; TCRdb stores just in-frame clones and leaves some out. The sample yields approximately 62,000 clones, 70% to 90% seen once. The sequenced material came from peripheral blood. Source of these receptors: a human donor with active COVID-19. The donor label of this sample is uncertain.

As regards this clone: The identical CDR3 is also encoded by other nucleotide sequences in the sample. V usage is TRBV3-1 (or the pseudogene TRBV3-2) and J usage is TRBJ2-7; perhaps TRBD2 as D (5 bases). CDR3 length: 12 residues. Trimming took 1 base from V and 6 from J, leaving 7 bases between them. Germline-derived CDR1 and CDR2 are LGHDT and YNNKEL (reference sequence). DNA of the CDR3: TGTGCCAGCAGCCAAGGCGGAGGCGAGCAGTACTTC. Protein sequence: CASSQGGGEQYF.

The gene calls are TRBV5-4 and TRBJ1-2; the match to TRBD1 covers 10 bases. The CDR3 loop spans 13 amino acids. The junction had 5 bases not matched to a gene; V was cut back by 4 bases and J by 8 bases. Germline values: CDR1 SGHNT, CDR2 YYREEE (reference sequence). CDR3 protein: CASSGPTGGGYTF. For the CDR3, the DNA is TGTGCCAGCAGCGGCCCGACAGGGGGCGGCTACACCTTC.

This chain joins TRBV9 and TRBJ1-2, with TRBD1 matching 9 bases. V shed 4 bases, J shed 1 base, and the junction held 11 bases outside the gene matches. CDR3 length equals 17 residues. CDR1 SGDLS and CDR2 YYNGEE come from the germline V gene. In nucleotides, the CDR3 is TGTGCCAGCAGCCCGCGGGACAGGGAATTACTTAACTATGGCTACACCTTC. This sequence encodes CASSPRDRELLNYGYTF.

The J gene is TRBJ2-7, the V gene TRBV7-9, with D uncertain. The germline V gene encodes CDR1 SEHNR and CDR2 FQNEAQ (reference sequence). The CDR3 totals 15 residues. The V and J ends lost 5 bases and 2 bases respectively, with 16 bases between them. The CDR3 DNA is TGTGCCAGCAGCCACCCTTTGGGCCCACCCTACGAGCAGTACTTC. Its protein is CASSHPLGPPYEQYF.

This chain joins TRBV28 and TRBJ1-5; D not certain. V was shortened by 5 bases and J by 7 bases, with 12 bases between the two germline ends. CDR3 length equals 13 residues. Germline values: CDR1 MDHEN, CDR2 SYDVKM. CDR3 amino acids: CASSPERYQPQHF. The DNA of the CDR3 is TGTGCCAGCAGTCCGGAGAGATACCAGCCCCAGCATTTT.

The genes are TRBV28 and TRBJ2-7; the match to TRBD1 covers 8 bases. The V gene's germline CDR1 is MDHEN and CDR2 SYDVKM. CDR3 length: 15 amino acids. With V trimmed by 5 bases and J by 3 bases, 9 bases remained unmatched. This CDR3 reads CASSPQTGVGYEQYF. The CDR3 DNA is TGTGCCAGCAGTCCCCAGACAGGGGTAGGCTACGAGCAGTACTTC.

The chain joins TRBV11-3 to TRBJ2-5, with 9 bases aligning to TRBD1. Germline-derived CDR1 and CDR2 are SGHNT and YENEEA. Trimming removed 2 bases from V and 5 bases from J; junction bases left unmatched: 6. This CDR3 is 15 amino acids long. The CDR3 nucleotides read TGTGCCAGCAGCTTACAAGGGACAGGGAGGGAGACCCAGTACTTC. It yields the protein CASSLQGTGRETQYF.

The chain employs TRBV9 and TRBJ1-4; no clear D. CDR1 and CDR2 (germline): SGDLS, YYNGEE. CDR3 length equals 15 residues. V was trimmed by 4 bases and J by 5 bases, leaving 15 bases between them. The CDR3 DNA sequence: TGTGCCAGCAGCCCCCCTCCCGGGAGCAATGAAAAACTGTTTTTT. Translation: CASSPPPGSNEKLFF.